The present T cell receptor (beta chain) was sequenced within a study of shared clonotypes between healthy human individuals. Study as a whole: Aged between 18 and 49, the donors were two women and a few men.

Germline V lookup: CDR1 LNHDA, CDR2 SQIVND (reference sequence). The CDR3 totals 15 residues. The V and J ends lost 3 bases and 1 base respectively, with 12 bases between them. As originally analysed: Owing to the provision of junction-only sequences devoid of quality scores by immunoSEQ, filtering differed. TCRdb keeps only in-frame clones here, not all; method: immunoSEQ multiplex PCR. That table gives V, J and clone size, and the DNA gave D and trimming. Found here are roughly 480,000 clones, 70% to 80% of them singletons; the top ten hold approximately 12%. The donors were adults (healthy and HIV-negative) with no recent acute infections or vaccinations. This clone was seen a single time.

Material: PBMCs. V is TRBV19 and J is TRBJ2-5, with D uncertain. This receptor was taken from a woman in her thirties or forties in good health. Some clones in this sample may be carry-over from other donors' samples. This CDR3 reads CASSIFRDFQETQYF. The CDR3 DNA reads TGTGCCAGTAGTATTTTCCGCGACTTCCAAGAGACCCAGTACTTC.